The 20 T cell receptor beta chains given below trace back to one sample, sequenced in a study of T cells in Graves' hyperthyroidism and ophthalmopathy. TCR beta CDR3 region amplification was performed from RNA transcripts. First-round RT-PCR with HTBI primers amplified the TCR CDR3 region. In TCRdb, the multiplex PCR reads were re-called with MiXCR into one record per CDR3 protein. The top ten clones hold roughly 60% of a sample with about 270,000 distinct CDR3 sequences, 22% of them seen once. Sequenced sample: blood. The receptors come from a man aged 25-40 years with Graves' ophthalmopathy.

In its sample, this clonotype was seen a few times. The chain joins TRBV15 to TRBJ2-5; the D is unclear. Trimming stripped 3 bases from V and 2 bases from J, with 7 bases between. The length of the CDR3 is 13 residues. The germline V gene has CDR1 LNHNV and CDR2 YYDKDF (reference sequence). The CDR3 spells CATSRRLQETQYF. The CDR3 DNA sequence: TGTGCCACCAGCAGGAGGCTGCAAGAGACCCAGTACTTC.

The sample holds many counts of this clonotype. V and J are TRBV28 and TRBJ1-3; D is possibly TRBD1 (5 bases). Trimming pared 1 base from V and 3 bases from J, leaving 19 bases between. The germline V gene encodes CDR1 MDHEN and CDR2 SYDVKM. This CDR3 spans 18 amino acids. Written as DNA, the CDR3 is TGTGCCAGCAGTTTATCCGGGGCAAGCGAGAGATTTGGAAACACCATATATTTT. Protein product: CASSLSGASERFGNTIYF.

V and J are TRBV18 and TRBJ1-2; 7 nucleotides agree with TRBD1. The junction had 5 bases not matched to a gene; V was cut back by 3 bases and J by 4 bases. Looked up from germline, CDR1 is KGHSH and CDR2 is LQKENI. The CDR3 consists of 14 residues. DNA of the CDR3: TGTGCCAGCTCACCGAGGACAGGCGGCTATGGCTACACCTTC. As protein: CASSPRTGGYGYTF. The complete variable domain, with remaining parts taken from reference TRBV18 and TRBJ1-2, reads NAGVMQNPRHLVRRRGQEARLRCSPMKGHSHVYWYRQLPEEGLKFMVYLQKENIIDESGMPKERFSAEFPKEGPSILRIQQVVRGDSAAYFCASSPRTGGYGYTFGSGTRLTVV.

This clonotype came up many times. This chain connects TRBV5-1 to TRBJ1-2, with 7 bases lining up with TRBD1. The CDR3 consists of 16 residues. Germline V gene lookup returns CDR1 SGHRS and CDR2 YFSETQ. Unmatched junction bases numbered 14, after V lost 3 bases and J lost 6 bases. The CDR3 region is CASSSIYLGQDHGYTF. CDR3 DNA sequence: TGCGCCAGCAGCTCAATTTACCTAGGACAGGATCATGGCTACACCTTC.

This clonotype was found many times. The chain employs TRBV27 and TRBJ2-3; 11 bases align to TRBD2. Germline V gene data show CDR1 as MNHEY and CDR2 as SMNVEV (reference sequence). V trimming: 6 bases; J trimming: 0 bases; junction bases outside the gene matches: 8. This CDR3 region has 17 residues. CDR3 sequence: CASSGLAGWASTDTQYF. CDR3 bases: TGTGCCAGCAGCGGACTAGCGGGTTGGGCGAGCACAGATACGCAGTATTTT.

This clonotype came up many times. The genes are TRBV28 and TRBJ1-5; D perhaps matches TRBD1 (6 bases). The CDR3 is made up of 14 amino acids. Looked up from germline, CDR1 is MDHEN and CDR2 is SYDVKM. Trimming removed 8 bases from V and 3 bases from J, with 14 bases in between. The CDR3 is CASPGGADNQPQHF. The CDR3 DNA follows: TGTGCCAGCCCTGGGGGGGCGGACAATCAGCCCCAGCATTTT.

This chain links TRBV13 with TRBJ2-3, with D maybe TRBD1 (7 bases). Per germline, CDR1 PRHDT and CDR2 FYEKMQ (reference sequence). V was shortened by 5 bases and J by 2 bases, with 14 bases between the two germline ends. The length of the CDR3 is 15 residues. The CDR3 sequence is CASSPTGDFTDTQYF. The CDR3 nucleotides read TGTGCCAGCAGCCCAACAGGGGACTTCACAGATACGCAGTATTTT.

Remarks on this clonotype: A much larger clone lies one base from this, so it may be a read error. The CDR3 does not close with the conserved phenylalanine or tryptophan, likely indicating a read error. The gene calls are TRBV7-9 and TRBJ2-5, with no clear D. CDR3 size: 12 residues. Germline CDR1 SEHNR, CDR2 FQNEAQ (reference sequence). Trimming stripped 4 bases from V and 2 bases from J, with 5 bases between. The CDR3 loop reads CASSYPQETQYS. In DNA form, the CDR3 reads TGTGCCAGCAGCTACCCTCAAGAGACCCAGTACTCC.

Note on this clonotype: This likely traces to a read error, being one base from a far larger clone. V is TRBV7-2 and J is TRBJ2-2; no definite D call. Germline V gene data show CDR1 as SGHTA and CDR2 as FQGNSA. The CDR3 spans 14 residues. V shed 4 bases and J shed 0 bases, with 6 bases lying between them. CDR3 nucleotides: TGTGCCAGCAGCTCAGGTGCGAACACCGGGGAGCTGTTTTTT. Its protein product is CASSSGANTGELFF. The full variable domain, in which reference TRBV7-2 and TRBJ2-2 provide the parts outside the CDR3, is GAGVSQSPSNKVTEKGKDVELRCDPISGHTALYWYRQSLGQGLEFLIYFQGNSAPDKSGLPSDRFSAERTGGSVSTLTIQRTQQEDSAVYLCASSSGANTGELFFGEGSRLTVL.

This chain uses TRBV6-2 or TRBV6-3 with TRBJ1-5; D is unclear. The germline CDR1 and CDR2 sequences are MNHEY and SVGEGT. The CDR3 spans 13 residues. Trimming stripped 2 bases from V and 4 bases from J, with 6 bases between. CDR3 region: CASSYGENQPQHF. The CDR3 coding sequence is TGTGCCAGCAGTTACGGGGAGAATCAGCCCCAGCATTTT.

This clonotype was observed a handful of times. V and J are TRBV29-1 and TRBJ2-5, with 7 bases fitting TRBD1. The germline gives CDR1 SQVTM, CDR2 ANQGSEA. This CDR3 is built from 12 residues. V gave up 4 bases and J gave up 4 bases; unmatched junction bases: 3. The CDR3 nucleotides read TGCAGCGTTGTGCACAGGGGAGAGACCCAGTACTTC. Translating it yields CSVVHRGETQYF.

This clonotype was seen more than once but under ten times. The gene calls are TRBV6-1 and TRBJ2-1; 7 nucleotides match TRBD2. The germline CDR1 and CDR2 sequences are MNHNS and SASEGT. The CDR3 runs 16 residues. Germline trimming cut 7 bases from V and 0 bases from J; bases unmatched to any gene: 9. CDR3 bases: TGTGCCAGCACTCCGGGGGGTAGGGGCTCCTACAATGAGCAGTTCTTC. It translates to CASTPGGRGSYNEQFF.

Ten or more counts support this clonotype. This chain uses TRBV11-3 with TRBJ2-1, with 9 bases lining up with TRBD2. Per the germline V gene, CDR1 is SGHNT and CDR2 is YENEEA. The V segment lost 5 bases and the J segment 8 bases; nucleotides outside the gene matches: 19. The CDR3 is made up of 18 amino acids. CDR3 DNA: TGTGCCAGCAGCCCCAGGGGGATTGGGACTAGCTTTACCTATGAGCAGTTCTTC. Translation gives CASSPRGIGTSFTYEQFF.

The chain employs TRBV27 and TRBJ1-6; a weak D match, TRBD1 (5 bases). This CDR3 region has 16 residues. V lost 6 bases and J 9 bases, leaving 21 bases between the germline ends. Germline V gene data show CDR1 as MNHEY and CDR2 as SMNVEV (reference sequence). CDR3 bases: TGTGCCAGCAGGGGCTTGGGAGGGGATACTGCTTCACCCCTCCACTTT. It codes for CASRGLGGDTASPLHF.

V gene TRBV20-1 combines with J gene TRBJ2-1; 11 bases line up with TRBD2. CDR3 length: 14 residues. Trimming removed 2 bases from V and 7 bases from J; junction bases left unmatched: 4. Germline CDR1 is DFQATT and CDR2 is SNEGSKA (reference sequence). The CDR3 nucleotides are TGCAGTGCTAGACTAGCGGGAGGTTTTAATGAGCAGTTCTTC. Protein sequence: CSARLAGGFNEQFF.

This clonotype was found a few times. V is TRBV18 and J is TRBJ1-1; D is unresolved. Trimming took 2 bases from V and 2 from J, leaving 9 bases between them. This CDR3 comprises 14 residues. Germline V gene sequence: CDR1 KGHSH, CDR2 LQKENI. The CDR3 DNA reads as TGTGCCAGCTCACCAACCCCGACCAACACTGAAGCTTTCTTT. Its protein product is CASSPTPTNTEAFF.

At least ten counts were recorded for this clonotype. DNA of the CDR3: TGTGCCAGCATCAGGGAGCCTACAGATACGCAGTATTTT. As protein: CASIREPTDTQYF. The rearrangement links TRBV2 to TRBJ2-3; D possibly matches TRBD1 or TRBD2 (5 bases each). The CDR3 contains 13 residues. Germline loops: CDR1 SNHLY, CDR2 FYNNEI. V dropped 7 bases and J dropped 3 bases, with 11 bases sitting between them.

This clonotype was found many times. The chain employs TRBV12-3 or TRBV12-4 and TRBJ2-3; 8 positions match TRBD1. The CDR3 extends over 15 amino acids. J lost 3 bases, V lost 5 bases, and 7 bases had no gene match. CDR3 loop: CASSPRQGSTDTQYF. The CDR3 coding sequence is TGTGCCAGCAGTCCCCGACAGGGGTCGACAGATACGCAGTATTTT.

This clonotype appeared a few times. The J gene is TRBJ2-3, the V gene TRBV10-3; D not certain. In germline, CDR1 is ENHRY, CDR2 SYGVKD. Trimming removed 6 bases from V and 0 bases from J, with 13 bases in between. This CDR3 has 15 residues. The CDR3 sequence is CAIRAGILSTDTQYF. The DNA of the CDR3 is TGTGCCATCAGGGCTGGAATACTGAGCACAGATACGCAGTATTTT.

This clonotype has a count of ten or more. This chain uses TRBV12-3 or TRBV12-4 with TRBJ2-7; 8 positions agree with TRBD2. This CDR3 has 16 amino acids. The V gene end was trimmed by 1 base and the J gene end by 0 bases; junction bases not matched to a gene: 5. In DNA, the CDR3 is TGTGCCAGCAGTTTAGGTGGAAGCGGGAGCTCCTACGAGCAGTACTTC. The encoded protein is CASSLGGSGSSYEQYF.